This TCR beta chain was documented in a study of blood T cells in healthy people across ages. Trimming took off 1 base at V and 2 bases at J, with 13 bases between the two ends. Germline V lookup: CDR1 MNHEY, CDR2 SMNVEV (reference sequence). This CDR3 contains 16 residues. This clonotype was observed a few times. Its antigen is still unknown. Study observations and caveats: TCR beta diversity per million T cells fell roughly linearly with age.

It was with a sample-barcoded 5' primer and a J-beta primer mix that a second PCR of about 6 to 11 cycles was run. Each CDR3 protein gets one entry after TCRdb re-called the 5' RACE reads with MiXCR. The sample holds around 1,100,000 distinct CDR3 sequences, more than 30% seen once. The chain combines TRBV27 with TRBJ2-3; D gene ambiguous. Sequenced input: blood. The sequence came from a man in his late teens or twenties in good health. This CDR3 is CASSLFAVGITDTQYF. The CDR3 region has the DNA TGTGCCAGCAGTTTATTCGCCGTGGGGATCACAGATACGCAGTATTTT.